The clone carrying this T cell receptor beta chain was found once. Antigen unknown. The CDR3 sequence is 16 residues long. CDR1 is MNHEY, CDR2 SVGAGI, per germline. J was trimmed by 4 bases and V by 4 bases; bases with no gene match: 13. Unrecorded immune exposure was likely among donors, who were nominally healthy when sampled. These data come from a study of cytomegalovirus exposure and HLA in healthy donors. Study-level results: For cytomegalovirus status, the classifier reportedly gave diagnoses with high specificity and sensitivity. Presence/absence analyses assumed roughly uniform sequencing depth across donors, which may not hold.

Use of 60 Vbeta and 13 Jbeta primers characterized the PCR. The method was immunoSEQ multiplex PCR; TCRdb's version includes in-frame clones alone and lacks a portion of them. The data hold some 150,000 clones, with about 77% observed a single time. The sequence came from a male donor in good health and CMV-seronegative. The genes are TRBV6-5 and TRBJ2-7, with 7 bases matching TRBD1. The sample was PBMCs. The CDR3 protein is CASSSTGPEGGYEQYF. The CDR3 DNA is TGTGCCAGCAGTTCGACAGGGCCCGAAGGGGGTTACGAGCAGTACTTC.